This T cell receptor (beta chain) was retrieved from a study of cytomegalovirus exposure and HLA in healthy donors. Amplification used 60 Vbeta primers and 13 Jbeta primers. This table comes from immunoSEQ multiplex PCR, and its TCRdb copy is limited to in-frame clones, with some not included. The data show fewer than 200,000 clones, 75% to 90% seen once. As to this clone: The target antigen is unknown.

Study outcomes and limitations: Sequencing artifact likely explains a cluster of highly shared sequence variants. In a later analysis, productive TCRs from donors in an Asian-associated ancestry cluster reportedly carried fewer N-insertions than the cohort mean.

The sequence derives from a woman aged 18-29 years in good health and CMV-seronegative. Sequencing was done on a sample of PBMCs.

The CDR3 nucleotides read TGTGCCAGCTCACCACGGGGGGGGTATAGCAATCAGCCCCAGCATTTT. This translates into CASSPRGGYSNQPQHF. The V call is TRBV18, the J call TRBJ1-5, with D tentatively TRBD1 (5 bases). V lost 1 base and J 0 bases, leaving 10 bases between the germline ends. The CDR3 runs 16 residues. In germline, CDR1 is KGHSH, CDR2 LQKENI.